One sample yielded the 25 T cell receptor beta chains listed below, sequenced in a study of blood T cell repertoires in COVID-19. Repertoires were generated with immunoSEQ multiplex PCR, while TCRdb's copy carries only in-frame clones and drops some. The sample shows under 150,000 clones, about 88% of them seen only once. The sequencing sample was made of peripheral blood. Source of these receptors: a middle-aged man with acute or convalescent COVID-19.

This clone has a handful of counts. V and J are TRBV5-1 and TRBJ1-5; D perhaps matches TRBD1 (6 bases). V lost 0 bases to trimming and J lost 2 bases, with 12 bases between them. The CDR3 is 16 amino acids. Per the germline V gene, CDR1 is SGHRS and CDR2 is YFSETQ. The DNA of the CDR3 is TGCGCCAGCAGCTTGGAGGGCAGGGGAGGCAATCAGCCCCAGCATTTT. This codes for CASSLEGRGGNQPQHF.

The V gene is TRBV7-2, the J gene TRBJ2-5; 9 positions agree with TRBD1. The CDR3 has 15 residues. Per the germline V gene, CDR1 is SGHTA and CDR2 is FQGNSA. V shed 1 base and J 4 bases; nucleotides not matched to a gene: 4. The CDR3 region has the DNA TGTGCCAGCAGCTTAGAAACGGACAGGGGAGAGACCCAGTACTTC. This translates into CASSLETDRGETQYF. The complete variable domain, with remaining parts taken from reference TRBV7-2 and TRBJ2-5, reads GAGVSQSPSNKVTEKGKDVELRCDPISGHTALYWYRQSLGQGLEFLIYFQGNSAPDKSGLPSDRFSAERTGGSVSTLTIQRTQQEDSAVYLCASSLETDRGETQYFGPGTRLLVL.

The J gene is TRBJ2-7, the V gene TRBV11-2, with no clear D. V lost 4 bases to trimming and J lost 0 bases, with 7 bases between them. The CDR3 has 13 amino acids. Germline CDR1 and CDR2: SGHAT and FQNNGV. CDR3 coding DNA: TGTGCCAGCAGCTCCCGCTACTCCTACGAGCAGTACTTC. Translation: CASSSRYSYEQYF.

The CDR3 loop is CAWSGTVYEQYF. The CDR3 DNA reads as TGTGCCTGGAGTGGGACAGTTTACGAGCAGTACTTC. The rearrangement joins TRBV30 to TRBJ2-7, with a possible D match to TRBD1 (6 bases). Looked up from germline, CDR1 is GTSNPN and CDR2 is SVGIG (reference sequence). Trimming removed 1 base at V and 4 bases at J, with 8 bases between. This CDR3 is built from 12 residues.

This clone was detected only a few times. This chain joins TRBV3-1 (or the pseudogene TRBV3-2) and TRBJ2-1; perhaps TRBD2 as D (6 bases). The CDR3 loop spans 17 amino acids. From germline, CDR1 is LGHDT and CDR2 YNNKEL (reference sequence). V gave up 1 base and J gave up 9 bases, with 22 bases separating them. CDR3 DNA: TGTGCCAGCAGCCAAGCTTCGGCGGGCGGGATCCCCCTTGAGCAGTTCTTC. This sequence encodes CASSQASAGGIPLEQFF.

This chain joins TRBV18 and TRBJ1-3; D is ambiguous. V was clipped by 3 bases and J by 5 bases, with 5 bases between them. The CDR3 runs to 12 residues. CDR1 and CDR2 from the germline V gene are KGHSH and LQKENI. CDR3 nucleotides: TGTGCCAGCTCACCTGACAGAAACACCATATATTTT. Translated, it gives CASSPDRNTIYF.

DNA for the CDR3: TGTGCCAGTAGTATAGTCGCCAGACTAGCGGGGTCCTACGAGCAGTACTTC. This encodes CASSIVARLAGSYEQYF. The chain links TRBV19 to TRBJ2-7, with TRBD2 matching over 11 bases. J gave up 1 base and V 1 base, and 6 bases lay outside the gene matches. The CDR3 has 17 residues. The germline V gene has CDR1 LNHDA and CDR2 SQIVND (reference sequence).

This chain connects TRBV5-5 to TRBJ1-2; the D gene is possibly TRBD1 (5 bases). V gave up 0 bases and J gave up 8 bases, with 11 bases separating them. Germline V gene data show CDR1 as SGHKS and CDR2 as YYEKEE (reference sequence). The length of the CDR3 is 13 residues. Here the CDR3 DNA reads TGTGCCAGCAGCTTGGTGGCAGGGTGGGGCTACACCTTC. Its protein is CASSLVAGWGYTF.

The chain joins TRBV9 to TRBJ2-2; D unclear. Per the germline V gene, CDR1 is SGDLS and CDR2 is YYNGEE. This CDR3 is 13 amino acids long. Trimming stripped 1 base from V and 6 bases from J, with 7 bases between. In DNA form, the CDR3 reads TGTGCCAGCAGCGTATTTTCGTCCGGGGAGCTGTTTTTT. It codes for CASSVFSSGELFF. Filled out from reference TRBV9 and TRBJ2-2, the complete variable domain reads DSGVTQTPKHLITATGQRVTLRCSPRSGDLSVYWYQQSLDQGLQFLIQYYNGEERAKGNILERFSAQQFPDLHSELNLSSLELGDSALYFCASSVFSSGELFFGEGSRLTVL.

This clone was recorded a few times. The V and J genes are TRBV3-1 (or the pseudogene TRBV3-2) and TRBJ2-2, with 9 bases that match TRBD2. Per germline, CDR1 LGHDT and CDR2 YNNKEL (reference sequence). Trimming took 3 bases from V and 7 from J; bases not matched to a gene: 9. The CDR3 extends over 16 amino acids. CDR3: CASSQAGGPFVGELFF. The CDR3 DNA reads TGTGCCAGCAGCCAGGCGGGGGGGCCATTCGTCGGGGAGCTGTTTTTT.

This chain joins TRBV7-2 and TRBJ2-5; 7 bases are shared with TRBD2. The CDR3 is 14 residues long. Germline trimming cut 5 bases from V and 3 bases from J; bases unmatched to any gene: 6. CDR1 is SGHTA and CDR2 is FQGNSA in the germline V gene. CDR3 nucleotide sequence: TGTGCCAGCAGCACCGGGACTACAAAAGAGACCCAGTACTTC. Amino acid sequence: CASSTGTTKETQYF.

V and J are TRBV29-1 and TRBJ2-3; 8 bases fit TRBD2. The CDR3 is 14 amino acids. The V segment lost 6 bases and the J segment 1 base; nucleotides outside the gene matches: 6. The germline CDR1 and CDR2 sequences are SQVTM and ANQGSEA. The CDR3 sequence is CSVGSGTRTDTQYF. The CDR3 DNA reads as TGCAGCGTCGGTAGCGGGACGCGCACAGATACGCAGTATTTT.

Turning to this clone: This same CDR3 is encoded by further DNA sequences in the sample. DNA of the CDR3: TGTGCCAGCAGCCAAGAGGGGTTAGCGGGGGGCCCCCTGGATACGCAGTATTTT. Residues: CASSQEGLAGGPLDTQYF. The rearrangement uses TRBV4-2 and TRBJ2-3, with 10 bases identical to TRBD2. The CDR3 is 18 amino acids. Trimming removed 0 bases from V and 6 bases from J; junction bases left unmatched: 12. Germline values: CDR1 LGHNA, CDR2 YNFKEQ.

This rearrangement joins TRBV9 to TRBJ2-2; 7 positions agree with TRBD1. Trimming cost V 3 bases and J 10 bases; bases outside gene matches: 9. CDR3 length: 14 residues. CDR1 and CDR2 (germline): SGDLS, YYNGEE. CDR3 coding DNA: TGTGCCAGCAGCGCCGGACACGGACAGGAGGAGCTGTTTTTT. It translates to CASSAGHGQEELFF.

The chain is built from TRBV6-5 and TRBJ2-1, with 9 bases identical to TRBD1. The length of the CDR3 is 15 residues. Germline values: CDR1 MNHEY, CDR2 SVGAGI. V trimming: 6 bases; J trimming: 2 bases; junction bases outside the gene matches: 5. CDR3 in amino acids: CASRPGQGTYNEQFF. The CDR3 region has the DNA TGTGCCAGCAGGCCGGGACAGGGAACCTACAATGAGCAGTTCTTC.

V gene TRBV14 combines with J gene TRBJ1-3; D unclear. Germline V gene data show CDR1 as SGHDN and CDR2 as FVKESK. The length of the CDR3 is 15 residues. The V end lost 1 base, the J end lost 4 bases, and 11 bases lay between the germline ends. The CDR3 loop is CASSQGPSPGNTIYF. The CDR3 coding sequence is TGTGCCAGCAGCCAAGGGCCGTCGCCGGGAAACACCATATATTTT.

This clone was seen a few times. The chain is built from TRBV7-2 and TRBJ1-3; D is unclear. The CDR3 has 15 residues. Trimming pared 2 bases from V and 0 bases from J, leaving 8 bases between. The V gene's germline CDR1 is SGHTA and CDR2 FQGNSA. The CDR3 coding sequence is TGTGCCAGCAGCTTACCAGTTACCTCTGGAAACACCATATATTTT. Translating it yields CASSLPVTSGNTIYF.

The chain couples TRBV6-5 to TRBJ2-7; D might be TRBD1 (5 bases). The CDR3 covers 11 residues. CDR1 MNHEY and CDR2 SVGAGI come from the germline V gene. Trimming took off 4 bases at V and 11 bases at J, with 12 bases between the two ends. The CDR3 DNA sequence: TGTGCCAGCAGTTTCCAGGACAAGAAGTACTTC. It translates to CASSFQDKKYF.

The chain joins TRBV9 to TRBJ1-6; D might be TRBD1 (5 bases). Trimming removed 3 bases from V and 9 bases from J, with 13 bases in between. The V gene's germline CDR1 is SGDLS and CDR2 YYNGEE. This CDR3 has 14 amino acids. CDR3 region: CASSATEESSPLHF. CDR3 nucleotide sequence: TGTGCCAGCAGCGCGACAGAAGAGAGTTCACCCCTCCACTTT.

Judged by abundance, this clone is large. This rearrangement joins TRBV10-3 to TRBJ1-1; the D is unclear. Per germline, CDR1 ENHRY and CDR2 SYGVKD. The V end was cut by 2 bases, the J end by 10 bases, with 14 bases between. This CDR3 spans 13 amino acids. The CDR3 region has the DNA TGTGCCATCAGTGAGAATCCCTCGGGTGGAGCTTTCTTT. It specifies CAISENPSGGAFF.

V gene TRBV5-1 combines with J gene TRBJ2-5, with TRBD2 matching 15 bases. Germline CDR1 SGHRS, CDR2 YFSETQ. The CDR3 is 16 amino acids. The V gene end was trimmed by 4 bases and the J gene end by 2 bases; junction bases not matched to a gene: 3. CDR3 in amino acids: CASSPGLAGGQETQYF. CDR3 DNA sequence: TGCGCCAGCAGCCCGGGACTAGCGGGGGGACAAGAGACCCAGTACTTC.

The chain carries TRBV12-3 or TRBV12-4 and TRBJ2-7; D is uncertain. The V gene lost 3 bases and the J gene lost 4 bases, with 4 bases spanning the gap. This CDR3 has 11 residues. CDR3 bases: TGTGCCAGCAGTTTCAGGTACGAGCAGTACTTC. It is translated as CASSFRYEQYF.

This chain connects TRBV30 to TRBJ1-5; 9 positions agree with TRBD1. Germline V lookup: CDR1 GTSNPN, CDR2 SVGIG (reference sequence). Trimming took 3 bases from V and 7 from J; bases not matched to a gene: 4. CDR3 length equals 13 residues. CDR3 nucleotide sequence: TGTGCCTGGAGCGGACAGGGGACGCAGCCCCAGCATTTT. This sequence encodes CAWSGQGTQPQHF.

CDR3 nucleotide sequence: TGTGCCAGCAGCTCCCCGGGACTAGCTCTCGATGAGCAGTTCTTC. Its translation: CASSSPGLALDEQFF. The V gene is TRBV9, the J gene TRBJ2-1, with 9 positions matching TRBD2. Trimming removed 4 bases from V and 8 bases from J; junction bases left unmatched: 10. CDR3 length: 15 residues. Germline loops: CDR1 SGDLS, CDR2 YYNGEE.

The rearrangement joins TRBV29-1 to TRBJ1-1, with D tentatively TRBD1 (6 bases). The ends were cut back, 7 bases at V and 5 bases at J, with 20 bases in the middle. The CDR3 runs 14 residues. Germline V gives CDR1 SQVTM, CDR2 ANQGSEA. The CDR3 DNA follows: TGCAGCGGTAACGGGGACACTTTACGGACTGAAGCTTTCTTT. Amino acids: CSGNGDTLRTEAFF. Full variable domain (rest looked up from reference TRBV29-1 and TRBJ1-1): SAVISQKPSRDICQRGTSLTIQCQVDSQVTMMFWYRQQPGQSLTLIATANQGSEATYESGFVIDKFPISRPNLTFSTLTVSNMSPEDSSIYLCSGNGDTLRTEAFFGQGTRLTVV.